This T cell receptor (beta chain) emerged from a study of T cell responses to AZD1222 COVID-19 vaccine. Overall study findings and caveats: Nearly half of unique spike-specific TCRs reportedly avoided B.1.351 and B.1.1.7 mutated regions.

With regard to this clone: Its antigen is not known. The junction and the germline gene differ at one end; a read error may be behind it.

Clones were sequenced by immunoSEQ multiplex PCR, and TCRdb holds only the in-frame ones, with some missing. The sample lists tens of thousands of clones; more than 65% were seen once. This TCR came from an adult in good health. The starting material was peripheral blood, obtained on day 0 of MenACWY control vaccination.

CDR3 sequence reads: CASGANERPSF. The DNA of the CDR3 is TGTGCCAGCGGAGCGAATGAGCGACCTTCTTTC. The chain has TRBV28 and TRBJ2-7; D ambiguous. The V gene's germline CDR1 is MDHEN and CDR2 SYDVKM. The CDR3 has 11 residues.